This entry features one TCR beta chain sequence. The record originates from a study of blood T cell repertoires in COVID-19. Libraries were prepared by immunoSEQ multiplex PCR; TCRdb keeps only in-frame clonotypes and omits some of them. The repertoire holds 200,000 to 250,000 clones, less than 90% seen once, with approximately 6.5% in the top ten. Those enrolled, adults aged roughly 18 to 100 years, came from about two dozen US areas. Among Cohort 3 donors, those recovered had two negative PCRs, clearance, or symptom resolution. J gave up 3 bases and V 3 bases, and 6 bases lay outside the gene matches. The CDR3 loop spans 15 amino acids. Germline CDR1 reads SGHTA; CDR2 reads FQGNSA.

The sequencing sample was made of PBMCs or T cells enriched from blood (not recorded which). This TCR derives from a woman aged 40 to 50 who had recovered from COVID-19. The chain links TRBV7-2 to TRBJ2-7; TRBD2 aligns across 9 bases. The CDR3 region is CASSFYSGSVYEQYF. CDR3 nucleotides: TGTGCCAGCAGCTTCTATAGCGGGAGCGTCTACGAGCAGTACTTC.